Shown below are 18 T cell receptor beta chains from a single sample sequenced in a study of blood T cell repertoires in COVID-19. Sequenced by immunoSEQ multiplex PCR; TCRdb stores in-frame clones only, minus some. The sample includes about 370,000 clones, about 89% seen only once; the top ten take 10%. The specimen was peripheral blood. These receptors were taken from a woman aged 25 to 39 with COVID-19, enrolled during active disease.

This chain joins TRBV27 and TRBJ2-1; D is unclear. This CDR3 is built from 14 residues. The V gene lost 4 bases and the J gene lost 10 bases, with 17 bases spanning the gap. The V gene's germline CDR1 is MNHEY and CDR2 SMNVEV (reference sequence). In nucleotides, the CDR3 is TGTGCCAGCAGTTACATAGCCGGCGGTTACGAGCAGTTCTTC. This encodes CASSYIAGGYEQFF.

This sequence joins TRBV30 and TRBJ1-2; D perhaps matches TRBD1 (6 bases). The CDR3 is 11 amino acids. V lost 8 bases and J 8 bases, leaving 15 bases between the germline ends. Germline V CDR1 and CDR2: GTSNPN, SVGIG (reference sequence). Written as DNA, the CDR3 is TGTGCCCGCGACAGGTTGCGCGGCTACACCTTC. Protein product: CARDRLRGYTF.

The chain has TRBV21-1 and TRBJ2-7; TRBD1 is taken as the D call from the table, unchecked against the DNA. TRBV21-1 is a recognized pseudogene. The CDR3 covers 10 residues. The CDR3 region has the DNA TGTGCCAGCAATCAGGGCGAGCAGTACTTC. This gives the protein CASNQGEQYF.

The chain carries TRBV6-5 and TRBJ2-1; the D gene is possibly TRBD2 (7 bases). The CDR3 is 12 residues long. Germline CDR1 is MNHEY and CDR2 is SVGAGI. The germline V and J ends were trimmed by 7 bases and 8 bases, with 12 bases remaining between them. CDR3 in amino acids: CASNRGGHEQFF. The CDR3 nucleotides read TGTGCCAGCAATAGGGGGGGGCATGAGCAGTTCTTC.

This clone was found once. The chain links TRBV27 to TRBJ2-3; 14 bases match TRBD2. Germline V gene lookup returns CDR1 MNHEY and CDR2 SMNVEV (reference sequence). V dropped 8 bases and J dropped 5; count of bases not matched to a gene: 6. This CDR3 is 15 amino acids long. The CDR3 loop is CASGSGTSGGDTQYF. For the CDR3, the DNA is TGTGCCAGCGGTTCCGGGACTAGCGGGGGAGATACGCAGTATTTT.

CDR3 coding DNA: TGTGCCAGCAGTTACTCCCCCTTAAACAATGAGCAGTTCTTC. This codes for CASSYSPLNNEQFF. The chain combines TRBV6-5 with TRBJ2-1; D unclear. Trimming took 0 bases from V and 5 from J, leaving 8 bases between them. From germline, CDR1 is MNHEY and CDR2 SVGAGI. CDR3 length equals 14 residues.

The genes are TRBV9 and TRBJ2-5; a possible D gene is TRBD1 (7 bases). Per the germline V gene, CDR1 is SGDLS and CDR2 is YYNGEE. The CDR3 runs 15 residues. V was cut by 4 bases and J by 2 bases, with 15 bases left in between. CDR3 loop: CASSSEAGQQETQYF. The CDR3 DNA sequence: TGTGCCAGCAGCTCGGAGGCGGGACAGCAAGAGACCCAGTACTTC.

The chain joins TRBV10-1 to TRBJ2-2; 11 nucleotides match TRBD1. The V gene's germline CDR1 is WNHNN and CDR2 SYGVQD (reference sequence). CDR3 length: 15 amino acids. V shed 4 bases, J shed 5 bases, and the junction held 3 bases outside the gene matches. The CDR3 nucleotides are TGCGCCAGCAGTGGCCGGGACAGGGGGACCGGGGAGCTGTTTTTT. It encodes CASSGRDRGTGELFF.

The chain joins TRBV7-2 to TRBJ2-1; TRBD2 matches 8 bases. The germline V gene encodes CDR1 SGHTA and CDR2 FQGNSA. Losses at the gene ends were 5 bases for V and 9 bases for J; bases not matched to a gene: 3. The CDR3 has 12 amino acids. CDR3 protein: CASSELAVEQFF. CDR3 sequence (DNA): TGTGCCAGCAGCGAACTAGCGGTTGAGCAGTTCTTC. The variable domain in full, with the rest retrieved from reference TRBV7-2 and TRBJ2-1, is GAGVSQSPSNKVTEKGKDVELRCDPISGHTALYWYRQSLGQGLEFLIYFQGNSAPDKSGLPSDRFSAERTGGSVSTLTIQRTQQEDSAVYLCASSELAVEQFFGPGTRLTVL.

V usage is TRBV28 and J usage is TRBJ2-7; 11 bases line up with TRBD2. The CDR3 runs to 18 residues. With 5 bases clipped from V and 2 bases from J, the junction kept 14 bases outside the gene matches. The germline gives CDR1 MDHEN, CDR2 SYDVKM. DNA of the CDR3: TGTGCCAGCAGTCTCCAGATCCCCGGGACTAGCGGTCCCTACGAGCAGTACTTC. Translated, it gives CASSLQIPGTSGPYEQYF.

The rearrangement uses TRBV6-4 and TRBJ2-2; a weak D match, TRBD1 (5 bases). The germline CDR1 and CDR2 sequences are MRHNA and SNTAGT. This CDR3 is built from 13 residues. Trimming cost V 2 bases and J 4 bases, with 5 bases left between them. CDR3 DNA: TGTGCCAGCAGTGACCAGGGCACCGGGGAGCTGTTTTTT. Amino acids: CASSDQGTGELFF.

The chain combines TRBV6-5 with TRBJ2-2; D unresolved. The V gene's germline CDR1 is MNHEY and CDR2 SVGAGI. The CDR3 loop spans 15 amino acids. V was clipped by 2 bases and J by 1 base, with 8 bases between them. CDR3 amino acids: CASSYVTKNTGELFF. The CDR3 bases are TGTGCCAGCAGTTACGTGACAAAGAACACCGGGGAGCTGTTTTTT.

V gene TRBV28 combines with J gene TRBJ2-7; 8 bases are a match to TRBD1. Germline V gives CDR1 MDHEN, CDR2 SYDVKM. This CDR3 comprises 15 residues. Germline trimming cut 4 bases from V and 4 bases from J; bases unmatched to any gene: 9. This CDR3 reads CASSSGTGDRYEQYF. The CDR3 coding sequence is TGTGCCAGCAGTTCCGGGACAGGTGACCGTTACGAGCAGTACTTC.

This chain uses TRBV30 with TRBJ1-3, with D possibly matching TRBD1 (6 bases). This CDR3 has 16 amino acids. V shed 0 bases and J shed 2 bases, with 14 bases lying between them. CDR1 is GTSNPN and CDR2 is SVGIG in the germline V gene (reference sequence). In nucleotides, the CDR3 is TGTGCCTGGAGTGTACAGGGAGGGGCGACTGGAAACACCATATATTTT. It translates to CAWSVQGGATGNTIYF.

The chain couples TRBV7-2 to TRBJ2-3; the match to TRBD1 covers 8 bases. This CDR3 has 14 amino acids. The germline gives CDR1 SGHTA, CDR2 FQGNSA. J gave up 6 bases and V 5 bases, and 7 bases lay outside the gene matches. The DNA of the CDR3 is TGTGCCAGCAGCATAGACAGGGGTCCTGATACGCAGTATTTT. It codes for CASSIDRGPDTQYF.

This clone occurred a few times. The chain carries TRBV2 and TRBJ1-4, with 7 bases identical to TRBD1. This CDR3 spans 14 amino acids. Germline V lookup: CDR1 SNHLY, CDR2 FYNNEI. V dropped 6 bases and J dropped 8; count of bases not matched to a gene: 9. CDR3 region: CASSRQGGEEKLFF. The CDR3 nucleotides read TGTGCCAGCAGCCGACAGGGAGGTGAAGAAAAACTGTTTTTT.

The rearrangement links TRBV28 to TRBJ2-7; a weak D match, TRBD1 (6 bases). This CDR3 has 12 amino acids. Germline V gene lookup returns CDR1 MDHEN and CDR2 SYDVKM. Trimming removed 4 bases from V and 5 bases from J, with 9 bases in between. The CDR3 DNA reads TGTGCCAGCAGTTCACAGGGTCACGAGCAGTACTTC. Translated: CASSSQGHEQYF.

This clone appeared once. The V call is TRBV7-2, the J call TRBJ2-3; 8 nucleotides match TRBD2. The V and J ends lost 5 bases and 3 bases, in that order; junction bases with no gene match: 7. Per the germline V gene, CDR1 is SGHTA and CDR2 is FQGNSA. This CDR3 has 15 amino acids. In DNA, the CDR3 is TGTGCCAGCAGCGTGAATAGCGGGACGACAGATACGCAGTATTTT. It codes for CASSVNSGTTDTQYF.